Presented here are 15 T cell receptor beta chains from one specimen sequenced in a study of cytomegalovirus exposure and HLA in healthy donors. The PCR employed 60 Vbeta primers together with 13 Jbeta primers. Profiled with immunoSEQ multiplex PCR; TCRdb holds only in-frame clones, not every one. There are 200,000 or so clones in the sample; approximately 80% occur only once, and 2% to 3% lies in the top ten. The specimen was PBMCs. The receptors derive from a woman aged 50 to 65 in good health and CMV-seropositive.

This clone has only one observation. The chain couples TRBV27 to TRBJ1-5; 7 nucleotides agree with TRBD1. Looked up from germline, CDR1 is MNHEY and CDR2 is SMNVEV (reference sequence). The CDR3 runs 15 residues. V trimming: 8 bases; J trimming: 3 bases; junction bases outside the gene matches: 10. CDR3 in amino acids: CASGHSTGTNQPQHF. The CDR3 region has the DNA TGTGCCAGCGGCCACTCGACAGGGACCAATCAGCCCCAGCATTTT.

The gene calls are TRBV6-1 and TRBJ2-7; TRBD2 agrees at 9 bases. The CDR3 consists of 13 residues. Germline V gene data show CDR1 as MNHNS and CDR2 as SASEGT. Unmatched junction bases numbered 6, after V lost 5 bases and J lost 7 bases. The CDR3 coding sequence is TGTGCCAGCAGTTTTGCGGGGGGGCGGGAGCAGTACTTC. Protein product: CASSFAGGREQYF.

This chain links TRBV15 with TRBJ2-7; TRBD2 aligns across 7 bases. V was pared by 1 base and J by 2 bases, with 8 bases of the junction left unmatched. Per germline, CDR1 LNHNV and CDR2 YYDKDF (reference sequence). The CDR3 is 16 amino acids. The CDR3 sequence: CATSRAGTGGTYEQYF. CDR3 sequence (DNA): TGTGCCACCAGCAGAGCAGGGACGGGGGGTACCTACGAGCAGTACTTC.

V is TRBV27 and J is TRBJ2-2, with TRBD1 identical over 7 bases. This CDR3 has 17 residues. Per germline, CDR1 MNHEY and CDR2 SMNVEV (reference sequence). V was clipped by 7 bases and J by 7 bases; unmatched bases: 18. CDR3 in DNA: TGTGCCAGCAATTTTCGGTGGACAGGCCGATTGGGCGGGGAGCTGTTTTTT. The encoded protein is CASNFRWTGRLGGELFF.

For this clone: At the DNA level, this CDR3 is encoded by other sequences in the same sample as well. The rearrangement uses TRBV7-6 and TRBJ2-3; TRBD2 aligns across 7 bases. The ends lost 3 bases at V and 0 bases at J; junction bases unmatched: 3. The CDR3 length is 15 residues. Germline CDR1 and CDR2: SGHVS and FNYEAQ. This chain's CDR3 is CASSLAGASTDTQYF. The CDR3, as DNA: TGTGCCAGCAGCTTGGCGGGAGCCAGCACAGATACGCAGTATTTT. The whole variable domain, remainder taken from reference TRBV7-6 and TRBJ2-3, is GAGVSQSPRYKVTKRGQDVALRCDPISGHVSLYWYRQALGQGPEFLTYFNYEAQQDKSGLPNDRFSAERPEGSISTLTIQRTEQRDSAMYRCASSLAGASTDTQYFGPGTRLTVL.

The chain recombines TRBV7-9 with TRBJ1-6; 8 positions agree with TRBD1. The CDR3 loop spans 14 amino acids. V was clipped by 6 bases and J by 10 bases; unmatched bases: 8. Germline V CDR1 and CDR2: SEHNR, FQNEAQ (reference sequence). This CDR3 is CASRVGQGGSPLHF. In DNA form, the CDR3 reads TGTGCCAGCAGGGTCGGACAGGGTGGATCACCCCTCCACTTT.

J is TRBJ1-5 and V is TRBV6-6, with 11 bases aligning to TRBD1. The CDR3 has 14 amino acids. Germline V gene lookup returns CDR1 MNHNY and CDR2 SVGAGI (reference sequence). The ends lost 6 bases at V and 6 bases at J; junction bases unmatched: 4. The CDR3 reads CASRRDRGGQPQHF. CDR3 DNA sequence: TGTGCCAGCAGAAGGGACAGGGGGGGTCAGCCCCAGCATTTT.

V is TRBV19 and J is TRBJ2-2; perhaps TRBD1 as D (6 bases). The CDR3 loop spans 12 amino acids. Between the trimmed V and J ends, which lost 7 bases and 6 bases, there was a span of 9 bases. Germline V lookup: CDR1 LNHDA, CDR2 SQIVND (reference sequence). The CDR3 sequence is CASNRVAGELFF. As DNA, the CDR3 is TGTGCCAGTAACAGGGTGGCCGGGGAGCTGTTTTTT.

The CDR3 bases are TGTGCCACCAGCAGAGATCCCGAGCTCTATGGCTACACCTTC. Its translation: CATSRDPELYGYTF. The rearrangement uses TRBV15 and TRBJ1-2; D call uncertain. Trimming took 0 bases from V and 4 from J, leaving 9 bases between them. The CDR3 length is 14 residues. CDR1 and CDR2 (germline): LNHNV, YYDKDF (reference sequence).

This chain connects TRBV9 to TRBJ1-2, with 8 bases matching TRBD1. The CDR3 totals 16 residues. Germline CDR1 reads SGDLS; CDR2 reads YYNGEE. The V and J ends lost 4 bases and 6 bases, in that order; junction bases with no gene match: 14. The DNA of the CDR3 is TGTGCCAGCAGCACCCGCTACAGGGGGTATAATAATGGCTACACCTTC. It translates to CASSTRYRGYNNGYTF.

CDR3 bases: TGTGCCAGCAGTGAAGGGGGGGGGCAGTTCTTC. Protein sequence: CASSEGGGQFF. The rearrangement uses TRBV2 and TRBJ2-1; 7 bases align to TRBD2. CDR3 length: 11 amino acids. CDR1 and CDR2 from the germline V gene are SNHLY and FYNNEI. Trimming removed 1 base from V and 12 bases from J; junction bases left unmatched: 0.

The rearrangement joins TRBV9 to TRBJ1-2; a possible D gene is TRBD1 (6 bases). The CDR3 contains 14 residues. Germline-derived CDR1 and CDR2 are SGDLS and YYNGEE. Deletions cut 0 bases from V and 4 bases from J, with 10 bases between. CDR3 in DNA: TGTGCCAGCAGCGTAGCAGACAGGTTCTATGGCTACACCTTC. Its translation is CASSVADRFYGYTF.

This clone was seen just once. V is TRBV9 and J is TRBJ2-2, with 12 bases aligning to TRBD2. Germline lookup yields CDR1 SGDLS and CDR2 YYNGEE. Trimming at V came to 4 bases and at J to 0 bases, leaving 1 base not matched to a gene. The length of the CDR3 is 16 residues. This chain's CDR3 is CASSSSGGANTGELFF. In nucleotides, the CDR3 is TGTGCCAGCAGCTCTAGCGGGGGGGCGAACACCGGGGAGCTGTTTTTT.

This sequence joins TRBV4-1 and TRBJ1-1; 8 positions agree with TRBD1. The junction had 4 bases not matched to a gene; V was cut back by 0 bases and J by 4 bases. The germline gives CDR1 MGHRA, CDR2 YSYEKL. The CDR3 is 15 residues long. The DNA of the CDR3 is TGCGCCAGCAGCCAAGATACAGGGGGGGGCACTGAAGCTTTCTTT. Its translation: CASSQDTGGGTEAFF.

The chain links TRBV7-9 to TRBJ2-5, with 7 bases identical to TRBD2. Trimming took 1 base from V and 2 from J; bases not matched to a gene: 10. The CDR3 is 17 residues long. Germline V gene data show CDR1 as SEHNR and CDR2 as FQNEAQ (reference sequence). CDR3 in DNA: TGTGCCAGCAGCTTAGGGTCGGGGGGAATAGTACAAGAGACCCAGTACTTC. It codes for CASSLGSGGIVQETQYF.